This TCR beta chain was found in a study of T cell responses to AZD1222 COVID-19 vaccine. General observations from the study: Vaccine-associated CD4 TCRs ranged over spike, dominating at 160-218 and 743-854. Clonal diversity may have been underestimated, and the donors were mostly white British, with more females than males.

Second doses were pooled across both intervals (about 4 or about 12 weeks). Trimming took 4 bases from V and 5 from J, leaving 8 bases between them. The germline gives CDR1 SGHVS, CDR2 FQNEAQ. There are 13 residues in the CDR3. Sequenced by immunoSEQ multiplex PCR; TCRdb stores in-frame clones only, minus some. The sample records 110,000 or so clones, approximately 88% being singletons. In this sample, this clone turned up many times. Its antigen is not identified. This specimen consisted of peripheral blood, obtained 28 days after the second AZD1222 dose. V and J are TRBV7-8 and TRBJ2-2; D might be TRBD1 (6 bases). The TCR sequence derives from an adult who received the AZD1222 COVID-19 vaccine. CDR3 DNA: TGTGCCAGCAGCTCAGGGGTAACCGGGGAGCTGTTTTTT. Amino acid sequence: CASSSGVTGELFF.